This is a list of T cell receptor beta chains from one sample in a study of cytomegalovirus exposure and HLA in healthy donors. Method: immunoSEQ multiplex PCR; TCRdb's copy keeps in-frame clones and lacks some. Of under 150,000 clones in the sample, approximately 68% were seen once. Sequencing was performed on PBMCs. All receptors come from a man aged 35 to 55 in good health and CMV-seronegative. Each CDR3 is given with its conserved first and last residue. The D gene is left open where the match is weak. Clone size is shown for a subset of rows, as once, few, many or a class of expanded clone.

TRBD2	18	-	TRBV13	TRBJ2-4	TGTGCCAGCAGCTTAGGCCTCCGAACTAGCGGGGGTGAAAACATTCAGTACTTC	CASSLGLRTSGGENIQYF
-	14	-	TRBV18	TRBJ2-1	TGTGCCAGCTCACCAGGGGACATGGCGAATGAGCAGTTCTTC	CASSPGDMANEQFF
-	16	-	TRBV10-3	TRBJ1-1	TGTGCCATCAGTGCCGTACAGGGAGAAGTGAACACTGAAGCTTTCTTT	CAISAVQGEVNTEAFF
-	13	-	TRBV9	TRBJ2-2	TGTGCCAGCAGCGACGACTCAACCGGGGAGCTGTTTTTT	CASSDDSTGELFF
-	13	-	TRBV7-9	TRBJ2-5	TGTGCCTATATACAGGCGCCACAAGAGACCCAGTACTTC	CAYIQAPQETQYF
TRBD2	15	once	TRBV13	TRBJ2-5	TGTGCCAGCAGCGGGGGACTAGCGGGAACAGAGACCCAGTACTTC	CASSGGLAGTETQYF
-	16	once	TRBV7-6	TRBJ2-1	TGTGCCAGCAGCTTACGCGGGCCAGAGGTCATAAATGAGCAGTTCTTC	CASSLRGPEVINEQFF
TRBD1	14	-	TRBV7-6	TRBJ2-7	TGTGCCAGCAGCCCAGGACAGGGGTACTACGAGCAGTACTTC	CASSPGQGYYEQYF
TRBD1	13	-	TRBV19	TRBJ2-7	TGTGCCAGTAGTGTCCAGGGGGCCTACGAGCAGTACTTC	CASSVQGAYEQYF
TRBD1	16	-	TRBV6-5	TRBJ2-1	TGTGCCAGCAGTTACTCAGGACAGGGTCTTCCTGCTGAGCAGTTCTTC	CASSYSGQGLPAEQFF
-	13	-	TRBV7-8	TRBJ1-5	TGTGCCAGCAGCTTAACAGACCGTCAGCCCCAGCATTTT	CASSLTDRQPQHF
TRBD1	14	-	TRBV6-1	TRBJ1-4	TGTGCCAGCAGTGCACAGGGGGGGAATGAAAAACTGTTTTTT	CASSAQGGNEKLFF
-	11	-	TRBV19	TRBJ1-1	TGTGCCAGTACGGTACAGGGCGAAGCTTTCTTT	CASTVQGEAFF
-	15	-	TRBV4-3	TRBJ2-3	TGCGCCAGCAGCCAAGTACAGGGAAGCACAGATACGCAGTATTTT	CASSQVQGSTDTQYF
-	13	few	TRBV5-6	TRBJ2-3	TGTGCCAGCAGACCGACTATCTCAGATACGCAGTATTTT	CASRPTISDTQYF
-	14	-	TRBV6-5	TRBJ1-5	TGTGCCAGCAGTTACTCAAGGGAGGGGCTGCCCCAGCATTTT	CASSYSREGLPQHF
TRBD2	15	few	TRBV5-1	TRBJ2-1	TGCGCCAGCAGCTTGGTTGCTAGCGGGGGGGCCGGGCAGTTCTTC	CASSLVASGGAGQFF
-	18	-	TRBV7-2	TRBJ2-2	TGTGCCAGCAGTCCCCGCTACCGGGACCTCAGAGGGGGCGGGGAGCTGTTTTTT	CASSPRYRDLRGGGELFF
-	13	-	TRBV28	TRBJ1-5	TGTGCCAGCAGCCAGAACAGGGATCAGCCCCAGCATTTT	CASSQNRDQPQHF
-	16	-	TRBV4-3	TRBJ1-1	TGCGCCAGCAGCCGCCAACCACAGGGTTACGCCACTGAAGCTTTCTTT	CASSRQPQGYATEAFF
TRBD2	17	-	TRBV7-2	TRBJ2-2	TGTGCCAGCAGCTTAGAAGGGCCCCTAGCGGGAGCCGGGGAGCTGTTTTTT	CASSLEGPLAGAGELFF
TRBD2	17	-	TRBV10-3	TRBJ2-1	TGTGCCATCAGTGAGTCTTGGCTAGCGGGGGGGCGGGATGAGCAGTTCTTC	CAISESWLAGGRDEQFF
TRBD2	15	once	TRBV9	TRBJ2-1	TGTGCCAGCAGCGTTCGGGGAGGGGTCTACAATGAGCAGTTCTTC	CASSVRGGVYNEQFF
TRBD1	14	once	TRBV5-1	TRBJ1-2	TGCGCCAGCAGCTCGACAGGGGCCATCTATGGCTACACCTTC	CASSSTGAIYGYTF
TRBD1	14	few	TRBV4-3	TRBJ2-7	TGCGCCAGCAGCCCCGGGACAGGGGGGTACGAGCAGTACTTC	CASSPGTGGYEQYF
-	14	-	TRBV18	TRBJ2-7	TGTGCCAGCTCACCTGGACAGCAATCCTACGAGCAGTACTTC	CASSPGQQSYEQYF
-	12	-	TRBV10-3	TRBJ1-1	TGTGCCATCAGGTCGGTGGGGAGCGAAGCTTTCTTT	CAIRSVGSEAFF
TRBD1	13	-	TRBV6-1	TRBJ1-1	TGTGCCAGCAGTCAGGGGGAGCACACTGAAGCTTTCTTT	CASSQGEHTEAFF
-	13	-	TRBV5-4	TRBJ1-1	TGTGCCAGCAGCTTTGCCAGGAACACTGAAGCTTTCTTT	CASSFARNTEAFF
TRBD1	15	-	TRBV4-3	TRBJ1-2	TGCGCCAGCAGCCAAGAGACAGGGGGGGACTATGGCTACACCTTC	CASSQETGGDYGYTF
TRBD1	15	few	TRBV5-6	TRBJ1-3	TGTGCCAGCAGCTTAGAGGGGGCAGGTGGAAACACCATATATTTT	CASSLEGAGGNTIYF
TRBD2	17	-	TRBV28	TRBJ2-1	TGTGCCAGCAGTTTACCGTCGACTAGCGGGTACTACAATGAGCAGTTCTTC	CASSLPSTSGYYNEQFF
TRBD1	14	-	TRBV29-1	TRBJ2-2	TGCAGCGCACGGGACAGCGAGAACACCGGGGAGCTGTTTTTT	CSARDSENTGELFF